This TCR beta chain was observed in a study of blood T cell repertoires in COVID-19. At the level of the study: The origin of the acute and convalescent COVID-19 samples was the United States, Italy and Spain. Sources were T cells, B-cell-depleted T cells, or PBMCs; the material itself was cDNA or gDNA.

Under the authors' procedure: Estimation of nucleated cell counts was performed using reference gene primer amplification. The method was immunoSEQ multiplex PCR; TCRdb's version includes in-frame clones alone and lacks a portion of them. That table is the source of V, J and clone size, and D and trimming were worked out from the DNA. The data show some 210,000 clones, over 75% seen once. This clone was observed a few times. Different DNA sequences within this sample yield the same CDR3. This receptor was identified in a middle-aged woman with acute or convalescent COVID-19. The specimen sequenced was peripheral blood.

The CDR3 region is CASSAQGASYGYTF. CDR3 DNA sequence: TGTGCCAGCAGCGCCCAGGGGGCCAGCTATGGCTACACCTTC. V is TRBV9 and J is TRBJ1-2; TRBD1 matches 8 bases. Germline-derived CDR1 and CDR2 are SGDLS and YYNGEE. The length of the CDR3 is 14 residues. With 3 bases clipped from V and 4 bases from J, the junction kept 5 bases outside the gene matches.